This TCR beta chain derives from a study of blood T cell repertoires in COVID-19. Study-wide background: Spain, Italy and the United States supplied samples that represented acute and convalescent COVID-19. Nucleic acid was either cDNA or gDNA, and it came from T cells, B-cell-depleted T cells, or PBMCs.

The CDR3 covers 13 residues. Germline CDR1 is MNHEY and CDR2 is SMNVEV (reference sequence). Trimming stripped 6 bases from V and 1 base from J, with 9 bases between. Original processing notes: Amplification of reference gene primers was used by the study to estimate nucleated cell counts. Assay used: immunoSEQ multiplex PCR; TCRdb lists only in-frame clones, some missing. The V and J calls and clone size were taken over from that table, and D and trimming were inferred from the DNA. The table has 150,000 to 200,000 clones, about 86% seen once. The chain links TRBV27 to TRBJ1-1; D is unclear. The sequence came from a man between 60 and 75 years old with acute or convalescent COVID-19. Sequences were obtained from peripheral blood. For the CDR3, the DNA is TGTGCCAGCAGCCTTCATAGGAACACTGAAGCTTTCTTT. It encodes CASSLHRNTEAFF.